The 11 T cell receptor beta chains given below trace back to one sample, sequenced in a study of T cell responses to AZD1222 COVID-19 vaccine. Produced via immunoSEQ multiplex PCR; TCRdb's table is partial and in-frame only. In the table there are more than 85,000 clones, about 90% of which are singletons. The starting material was peripheral blood, obtained on day 0 of AZD1222 vaccination. These receptor sequences come from an adult in good health.

This sequence joins TRBV3-1 (or the pseudogene TRBV3-2) and TRBJ2-2, with 7 bases aligning to TRBD2. The length of the CDR3 is 14 residues. The ends lost 9 bases at V and 4 bases at J; junction bases unmatched: 8. Germline-derived CDR1 and CDR2 are LGHDT and YNNKEL (reference sequence). The CDR3 DNA reads TGTGCCAGTAACGGGCGGGAGCTCACCGGGGAGCTGTTTTTT. It is translated as CASNGRELTGELFF.

The chain combines TRBV5-1 with TRBJ1-1; possibly TRBD1 for D (5 bases). V was shortened by 1 base and J by 5 bases, with 9 bases between the two germline ends. The CDR3 runs to 13 residues. Germline V gene lookup returns CDR1 SGHRS and CDR2 YFSETQ. The CDR3 here is CASSLSGETEAFF. In DNA, the CDR3 is TGCGCCAGCAGCTTGTCGGGGGAGACTGAAGCTTTCTTT.

The chain couples TRBV19 to TRBJ2-2; D unclear. CDR3 size: 12 residues. Trimming left V 3 bases short and J 6 bases short, with 5 bases between. Germline values: CDR1 LNHDA, CDR2 SQIVND (reference sequence). The chain's CDR3 is CASSMFPGELFF. In nucleotides, the CDR3 is TGTGCCAGTAGTATGTTTCCCGGGGAGCTGTTTTTT.

This rearrangement joins TRBV10-2 to TRBJ1-2, with 9 bases that match TRBD1. Germline values: CDR1 WSHSY, CDR2 SAAADI. With V trimmed by 7 bases and J by 2 bases, 8 bases remained unmatched. The CDR3 sequence is 15 residues long. Here the CDR3 reads CASMAYTGGNYGYTF. CDR3 bases: TGCGCCAGCATGGCCTATACAGGGGGCAACTATGGCTACACCTTC.

The rearrangement links TRBV28 to TRBJ2-1; D is undetermined. The length of the CDR3 is 14 residues. Germline V gene data show CDR1 as MDHEN and CDR2 as SYDVKM. V was trimmed by 5 bases and J by 8 bases, leaving 16 bases between them. Here the CDR3 reads CASSPPGSSHEQFF. CDR3 in DNA: TGTGCCAGCAGTCCCCCGGGTAGCAGCCATGAGCAGTTCTTC.

The V call is TRBV18, the J call TRBJ1-2; maybe TRBD1 (5 bases). The V end was cut by 4 bases, the J end by 4 bases, with 10 bases between. The CDR3 has 13 amino acids. Germline V lookup: CDR1 KGHSH, CDR2 LQKENI. The CDR3 sequence is CASSLTEVYGYTF. In DNA, the CDR3 is TGTGCCAGCTCACTGACAGAAGTCTATGGCTACACCTTC.

The V gene is TRBV5-1, the J gene TRBJ1-4, with a weak D call TRBD1 (5 bases). This CDR3 region has 15 residues. The germline V gene has CDR1 SGHRS and CDR2 YFSETQ. Trimming took off 0 bases at V and 7 bases at J, with 13 bases between the two ends. CDR3 sequence: CASSLVGAGGEKLFF. The CDR3 nucleotides read TGCGCCAGCAGCTTGGTAGGGGCCGGGGGTGAAAAACTGTTTTTT. Looking up the rest from reference TRBV5-1 and TRBJ1-4 gives the full variable domain: KAGVTQTPRYLIKTRGQQVTLSCSPISGHRSVSWYQQTPGQGLQFLFEYFSETQRNKGNFPGRFSGRQFSNSRSEMNVSTLELGDSALYLCASSLVGAGGEKLFFGSGTQLSVL.

The chain uses TRBV28 and TRBJ2-5, with TRBD1 identical over 7 bases. The CDR3 is made up of 14 amino acids. The junction had 8 bases not matched to a gene; V was cut back by 8 bases and J by 2 bases. Germline CDR1 MDHEN, CDR2 SYDVKM. CDR3 bases: TGTGCCAGCGAGGGACAGAGGTTACAAGAGACCCAGTACTTC. Its protein is CASEGQRLQETQYF. The full variable domain, its missing parts supplied by reference TRBV28 and TRBJ2-5, is DVKVTQSSRYLVKRTGEKVFLECVQDMDHENMFWYRQDPGLGLRLIYFSYDVKMKEKGDIPEGYSVSREKKERFSLILESASTNQTSMYLCASEGQRLQETQYFGPGTRLLVL.

V and J are TRBV5-8 and TRBJ2-3; 13 nucleotides match TRBD2. The V gene's germline CDR1 is SGHTS and CDR2 YDEGEE. This CDR3 has 16 amino acids. The V and J ends lost 5 bases and 2 bases, in that order; junction bases with no gene match: 5. The CDR3 bases are TGTGCCAGCAGGACTAGCGGGAGGACCTACACAGATACGCAGTATTTT. Protein product: CASRTSGRTYTDTQYF. The full variable domain, completed using reference TRBV5-8 and TRBJ2-3, is EAGVTQSPTHLIKTRGQQATLRCSPISGHTSVYWYQQALGLGLQFLLWYDEGEERNRGNFPPRFSGRQFPNYSSELNVNALELEDSALYLCASRTSGRTYTDTQYFGPGTRLTVL.

This sequence joins TRBV6-1 and TRBJ2-7, with D uncertain. This CDR3 has 14 residues. Trimming left V 0 bases short and J 7 bases short, with 13 bases between. The germline CDR1 and CDR2 sequences are MNHNS and SASEGT. CDR3 bases: TGTGCCAGCAGTGAAGCGGACCCCTCCCGGGAGCAGTACTTC. Protein product: CASSEADPSREQYF.

The chain couples TRBV5-4 to TRBJ2-7, with 7 bases fitting TRBD1. The CDR3 sequence is 14 residues long. The V gene end was trimmed by 2 bases and the J gene end by 6 bases; junction bases not matched to a gene: 8. Germline V gene sequence: CDR1 SGHNT, CDR2 YYREEE (reference sequence). CDR3 region: CASSFGTDHSEQYF. The DNA for the CDR3 is TGTGCCAGCAGCTTCGGGACAGATCACTCCGAGCAGTACTTC.